A single sample is the source of the 10 T cell receptor beta chains below, sequenced in a study of blood T cell repertoires in COVID-19. TCRdb's table, derived via immunoSEQ multiplex PCR, lists solely in-frame clones and lacks some. The sample yields around 200,000 clones, 70% to 90% seen once. The sample taken for sequencing was PBMCs or T cells enriched from blood (not recorded which). The receptor source for this set is a woman aged 35 to 49 with acute COVID-19.

The chain is built from TRBV14 and TRBJ1-1; tentative D call: TRBD1 (6 bases). Germline V lookup: CDR1 SGHDN, CDR2 FVKESK. This CDR3 contains 14 residues. V was clipped by 0 bases and J by 3 bases, with 8 bases between them. The CDR3 loop is CASSQEKGDTEAFF. In nucleotides, the CDR3 is TGTGCCAGCAGCCAAGAGAAGGGGGACACTGAAGCTTTCTTT.

The CDR3 is CATSGTGNTEAFF. CDR3 DNA sequence: TGTGCCACCTCCGGGACAGGGAACACTGAAGCTTTCTTT. This chain connects TRBV10-3 to TRBJ1-1, with 8 bases that match TRBD1. This CDR3 comprises 13 residues. Germline V gene lookup returns CDR1 ENHRY and CDR2 SYGVKD. J gave up 1 base and V 10 bases, and 5 bases lay outside the gene matches.

This clone was seen only a few times. The J gene is TRBJ1-1, the V gene TRBV19; 8 bases are a match to TRBD1. The V gene end was trimmed by 3 bases and the J gene end by 5 bases; junction bases not matched to a gene: 8. The CDR3 is 15 amino acids. Germline V lookup: CDR1 LNHDA, CDR2 SQIVND (reference sequence). CDR3 DNA: TGTGCCAGTAGTATCCAGGGGGCGCAGGGGACTGAAGCTTTCTTT. It is translated as CASSIQGAQGTEAFF.

The chain combines TRBV11-3 with TRBJ2-1, with D perhaps matching TRBD1 (5 bases). V was shortened by 5 bases and J by 3 bases, with 11 bases between the two germline ends. Germline lookup yields CDR1 SGHNT and CDR2 YENEEA. The CDR3 length is 14 residues. This chain's CDR3 is CASSLIGDYNEQFF. CDR3 in DNA: TGTGCCAGCAGCCTCATAGGGGACTACAATGAGCAGTTCTTC.

CDR3 bases: TGTGCCAGCAACGATGAGTCGTCCGAAGCTTTCTTT. The encoded protein is CASNDESSEAFF. The chain is built from TRBV12-3 or TRBV12-4 and TRBJ1-1; D is undetermined. V was shortened by 7 bases and J by 8 bases, with 14 bases between the two germline ends. The CDR3 has 12 amino acids.

The chain has TRBV5-1 and TRBJ1-2; 7 nucleotides align to TRBD1. In germline, CDR1 is SGHRS, CDR2 YFSETQ. CDR3 length: 15 amino acids. V shed 0 bases and J 4 bases; nucleotides not matched to a gene: 6. The CDR3 reads CASSLGQGDGYGYTF. CDR3 sequence (DNA): TGCGCCAGCAGCTTGGGGCAGGGGGACGGCTATGGCTACACCTTC.

The chain combines TRBV7-5 with TRBJ1-5. TRBV7-5 is shown as a pseudogene. The CDR3 length is 14 residues. CDR3 sequence reads: CVRQQAGLNQPQHF. CDR3 coding DNA: TGTGTCAGGCAGCAGGCGGGACTCAATCAGCCCCAGCATTTT.

The chain carries TRBV2 and TRBJ1-1; a weak D match, TRBD1 (5 bases). CDR1 and CDR2 (germline): SNHLY, FYNNEI. Trimming cost V 6 bases and J 7 bases, with 9 bases left between them. The length of the CDR3 is 11 residues. CDR3 coding DNA: TGTGCCAGCAGAGTTACAGGTGAAGCTTTCTTT. It codes for CASRVTGEAFF.

This chain joins TRBV18 and TRBJ1-1, with TRBD1 as a possible D gene (5 bases). This CDR3 has 13 amino acids. Germline V gene data show CDR1 as KGHSH and CDR2 as LQKENI. Deletions cut 3 bases from V and 6 bases from J, with 11 bases between. DNA of the CDR3: TGTGCCAGCTCACCCCTGCCGGGGGCTGAAGCTTTCTTT. This translates into CASSPLPGAEAFF.

The chain is built from TRBV6-5 and TRBJ1-1; 7 bases are a match to TRBD1. This CDR3 comprises 14 residues. J was trimmed by 4 bases and V by 7 bases; bases with no gene match: 9. Germline values: CDR1 MNHEY, CDR2 SVGAGI. CDR3 in amino acids: CASIIQGKGTEAFF. Here the CDR3 DNA reads TGTGCCAGCATTATACAGGGGAAAGGCACTGAAGCTTTCTTT.